One and the same sample provided the 4 T cell receptor beta chains below, sequenced in a study of T cells in Graves' hyperthyroidism and ophthalmopathy. RNA transcripts yielded amplified TCR beta CDR3 regions. The HTBI primer set served for first-round RT-PCR of the TCR CDR3. TCRdb reanalysed the multiplex PCR reads using MiXCR and keeps one entry per CDR3 protein. The sample holds approximately 630,000 distinct CDR3 sequences, around 15% seen once. Sequencing was done on a sample of blood. The receptor source for this set is a woman in her 30s with Graves' hyperthyroidism.

This clonotype was seen only a few times. The chain uses TRBV5-1 and TRBJ1-6; no reliable D call. Germline lookup yields CDR1 SGHRS and CDR2 YFSETQ. Trimming took 1 base from V and 5 from J, leaving 10 bases between them. This CDR3 spans 15 amino acids. The CDR3 spells CASSLKAPNNSPLHF. CDR3 sequence (DNA): TGCGCCAGCAGCTTGAAGGCCCCAAATAATTCACCCCTCCACTTT.

V is TRBV20-1 and J is TRBJ1-6; possible D gene TRBD1, 5 bases. V shed 5 bases and J shed 4 bases, with 15 bases lying between them. The CDR3 totals 15 residues. Germline lookup yields CDR1 DFQATT and CDR2 SNEGSKA (reference sequence). The CDR3 nucleotides are TGCAGTGCTCGGCGGGACGGACGGTATAATTCACCCCTCCACTTT. It codes for CSARRDGRYNSPLHF.

This clonotype showed up many times. The rearrangement links TRBV2 to TRBJ2-3; the D is unclear. CDR3 length: 15 residues. Trimming pared 2 bases from V and 2 bases from J, leaving 11 bases between. Germline CDR1 SNHLY, CDR2 FYNNEI. This CDR3 is CASSESLGSTDTQYF. Written as DNA, the CDR3 is TGTGCCAGCAGTGAATCGCTGGGCTCCACAGATACGCAGTATTTT. Using reference TRBV2 and TRBJ2-3 for the parts outside the CDR3, the full variable domain is EPEVTQTPSHQVTQMGQEVILRCVPISNHLYFYWYRQILGQKVEFLVSFYNNEISEKSEIFDDQFSVERPDGSNFTLKIRSTKLEDSAMYFCASSESLGSTDTQYFGPGTRLTVL.

This clonotype occurred many times. The V and J genes are TRBV2 and TRBJ2-3; 8 nucleotides agree with TRBD2. The germline V gene has CDR1 SNHLY and CDR2 FYNNEI. The CDR3 is made up of 14 amino acids. With 7 bases clipped from V and 4 bases from J, the junction kept 7 bases outside the gene matches. The CDR3, as DNA: TGTGCCAGCACTCGAGCGGGAGAACCAGATACGCAGTATTTT. Its protein product is CASTRAGEPDTQYF.